The clone carrying this TCR beta chain was seen more than once but under ten times. The CDR3 is 14 residues long. V was pared by 8 bases and J by 3 bases, with 8 bases of the junction left unmatched. CDR1 is MDHEN, CDR2 SYDVKM, per germline. The record originates from a study of T cells in Graves' hyperthyroidism and ophthalmopathy. Clinical symptoms, serum thyroxine and TRAb, thyroid ultrasound and orbital computed tomography were used for the diagnoses. Amplification of TCR beta CDR3 regions used RNA as the template. With the HTBI primer set, the TCR CDR3 went through a first round of RT-PCR. TCRdb itself ran the multiplex PCR reads through MiXCR, one entry per CDR3 protein. The sample holds roughly 160,000 distinct CDR3 sequences, about 9.4% seen once.

The V and J genes are TRBV28 and TRBJ1-2; 8 bases match TRBD1. The source is a woman aged 18-29 years with Graves' hyperthyroidism that later progressed to Graves' ophthalmopathy. The sequenced sample consisted of blood. CDR3 bases: TGTGCCAGCGAAGGACAGGGTGATTACTATGGCTACACCTTC. Its protein product is CASEGQGDYYGYTF.